Listed here is a single TCR beta chain. The antigen it binds to is not known. The sample holds no much larger clone one base away, and base qualities are not on file. The data derive from a study of blood T cell repertoires in COVID-19 (dated by TCRdb to 2019 to 2021). Describing the broader study: Collaborator samples came from the United States, Italy and Spain and covered acute and convalescent phases of COVID-19. Deeply sampled blood TCRbeta repertoires from subjects exposed to, actively infected with, or recovered from COVID-19 were included in the dataset. Nearly every sample came with metadata listing a de-identified subject ID, COVID-19 status, age in years and sex. The material from the prospective study consisted of cDNA or gDNA derived from T cells, B-cell-depleted T cells, or PBMCs. A freely available public database, intended as a resource for researchers studying the immune response to SARS-CoV-2, is where the repertoires were released. Where HLA class I and class II types were available, the types were taken from metadata supplied by the sample provider, not from assay-based typing. Samples were obtained from the ongoing ImmuneRACE study (first 160 participants) and from 1,200 or so subjects provided by 6 global collaborators. The research as a whole found: Clinical and demographic metadata were provided uncurated, with the amount varying by source and participant.

Participants in the prospective study were enrolled through a virtual design, were aged roughly 18 to 95 years, and lived in 24 United States geographic areas. To assign participants to cohorts, the prospective study relied on clinical history that participants themselves reported in a screening survey and a study questionnaire. Recovered participants in ImmuneRACE Cohort 3 were defined by two consecutive negative NP/OP PCR tests, clearance by a healthcare professional, or resolution of symptoms. In the prospective study, whole blood, serum and a nasopharyngeal or oropharyngeal swab were collected from each participant by mobile phlebotomists. Participants in the prospective study had the option to provide additional blood draws and questionnaires over a roughly two-month period. Blood samples from the prospective study were shipped frozen or at room temperature prior to DNA extraction. TCRbeta CDR3 regions were amplified from genomic DNA by means of the immunoSEQ Assay, a bias-controlled multiplex PCR. In the paper's pipeline: The number of nucleated cells in each sample was estimated from the amplification of reference gene primers within the assay. Sequence reads were collapsed and filtered to measure the absolute abundance of every unique TCRbeta CDR3 rearrangement. Productive Simpson clonality was computed per sample as the square root of Simpson's diversity index over productive rearrangements. TCRdb holds this immuneACCESS table with in-frame rearrangements only. Some clones are missing; in checked studies, unresolved V genes explain under half, and the rest has no known cause. V and J calls and clone size follow that table, whereas D and trimming were derived from the DNA. This sample holds 400,000 or so clones; less than 95% were observed only once. Together, the top ten hold more than 0.55% of the sample.

Via the germline V gene (reference sequence), CDR1 is SGHAT and CDR2 FQDESV. V sheds 5 bases and J sheds 7 bases, leaving 14 bases between their ends. Taken from cysteine to phenylalanine, the CDR3 has 14 residues. CDR3 DNA only is kept here, 42 bases in frame from base 1. This TCR derives from a man between 18 and 35 years old who had recovered from COVID-19. The rearranged chain carries TRBV11-1 and TRBJ2-2; a weak D assignment points to TRBD2 (5 bases agree). Sequencing was carried out using PBMCs or T cells enriched from blood (not recorded which). The encoded CDR3 is CASSTSYRDGELFF. The sequenced DNA is TGTGCCAGCAGCACTAGTTACCGGGACGGGGAGCTGTTTTTT.